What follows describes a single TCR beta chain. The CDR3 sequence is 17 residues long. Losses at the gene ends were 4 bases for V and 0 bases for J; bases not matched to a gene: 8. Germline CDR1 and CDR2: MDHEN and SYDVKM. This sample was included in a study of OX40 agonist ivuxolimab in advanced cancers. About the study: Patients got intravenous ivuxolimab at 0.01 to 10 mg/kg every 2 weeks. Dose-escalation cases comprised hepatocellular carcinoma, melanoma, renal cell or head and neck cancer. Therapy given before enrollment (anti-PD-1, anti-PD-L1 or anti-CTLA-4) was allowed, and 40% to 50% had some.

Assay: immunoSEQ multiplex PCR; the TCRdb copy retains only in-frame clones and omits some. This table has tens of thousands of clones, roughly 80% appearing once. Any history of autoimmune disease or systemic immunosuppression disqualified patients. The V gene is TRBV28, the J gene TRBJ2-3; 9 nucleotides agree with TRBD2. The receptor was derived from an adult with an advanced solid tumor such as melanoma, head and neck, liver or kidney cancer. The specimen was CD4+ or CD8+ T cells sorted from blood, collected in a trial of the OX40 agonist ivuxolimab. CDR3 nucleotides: TGTGCCAGCAGTTCGTCGAAGCGGGGGGCTAGCACAGATACGCAGTATTTT. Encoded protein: CASSSSKRGASTDTQYF.